The present T cell receptor beta chain was sequenced within a study of T cell repertoires in cytomegalovirus infection. Study overall: Selected CMV epitopes included recently identified HLA-C-restricted ones as well as well-studied HLA-B-restricted ones. Indications of both CMV infection and matching HLA type were provided by public TCR beta signatures. The study, taken as a whole, reports: Summed frequency of shared TCR beta families picked out CMV carriers who also had the relevant HLA. Clonotype analysis showed dominance of the ex vivo response by HLA-C-restricted CMV-specific TCR beta clonotypes.

This CDR3 contains 18 residues. Germline loops: CDR1 SGHTA, CDR2 FQGNSA. The V gene end was trimmed by 5 bases and the J gene end by 4 bases; junction bases not matched to a gene: 14. About this clonotype: As yet, its antigen is unknown.

TCRdb analysed the reads with MiXCR anew, one entry per CDR3 protein. The sample lists approximately 150,000 distinct CDR3 sequences, about a fifth occurring once. The receptor was isolated from a human donor in good health (CMV status not recorded). Some clones in this sample may be carry-over from other donors' samples. This chain connects TRBV7-2 to TRBJ2-1; 10 bases align to TRBD2. This specimen was CD8+ T cells from cultured PBMCs, taken from culture after CMV antigen stimulation. CDR3 sequence (DNA): TGTGCCAGCAGCCCAGAAGGTAGCGGGGGGCCGGTGTACAATGAGCAGTTCTTC. This encodes CASSPEGSGGPVYNEQFF. Combining the CDR3 with reference TRBV7-2 and TRBJ2-1 gives the whole variable domain GAGVSQSPSNKVTEKGKDVELRCDPISGHTALYWYRQSLGQGLEFLIYFQGNSAPDKSGLPSDRFSAERTGGSVSTLTIQRTQQEDSAVYLCASSPEGSGGPVYNEQFFGPGTRLTVL.